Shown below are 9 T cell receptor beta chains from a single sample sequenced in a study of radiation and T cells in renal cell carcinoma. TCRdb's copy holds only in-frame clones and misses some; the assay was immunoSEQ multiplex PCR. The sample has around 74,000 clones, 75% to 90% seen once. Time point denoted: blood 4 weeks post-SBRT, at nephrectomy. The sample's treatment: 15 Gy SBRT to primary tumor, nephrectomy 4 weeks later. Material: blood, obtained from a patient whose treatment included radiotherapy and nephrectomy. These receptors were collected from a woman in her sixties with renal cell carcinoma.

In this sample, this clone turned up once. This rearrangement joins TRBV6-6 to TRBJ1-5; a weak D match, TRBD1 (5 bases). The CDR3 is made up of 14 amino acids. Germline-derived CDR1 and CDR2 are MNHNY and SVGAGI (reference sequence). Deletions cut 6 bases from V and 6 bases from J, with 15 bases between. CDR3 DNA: TGTGCCAGCAGCCAAGACAGCGGCCCTCAGCCCCAGCATTTT. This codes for CASSQDSGPQPQHF.

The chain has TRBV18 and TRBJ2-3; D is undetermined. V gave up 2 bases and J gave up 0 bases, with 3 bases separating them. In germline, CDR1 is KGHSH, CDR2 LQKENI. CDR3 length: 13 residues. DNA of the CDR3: TGTGCCAGCTCACCAATCAGCACAGATACGCAGTATTTT. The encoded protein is CASSPISTDTQYF.

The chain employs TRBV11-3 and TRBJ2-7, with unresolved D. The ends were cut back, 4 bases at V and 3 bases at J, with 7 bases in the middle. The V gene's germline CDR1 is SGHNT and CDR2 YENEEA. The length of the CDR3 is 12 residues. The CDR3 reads CASSSEGYEQYF. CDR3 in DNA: TGTGCCAGCAGCTCCGAAGGCTACGAGCAGTACTTC.

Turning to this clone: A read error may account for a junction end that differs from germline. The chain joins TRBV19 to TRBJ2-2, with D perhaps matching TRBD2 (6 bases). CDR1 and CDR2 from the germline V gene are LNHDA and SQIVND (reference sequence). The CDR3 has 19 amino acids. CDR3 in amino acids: CASSPGHYRGRANTGGLFF. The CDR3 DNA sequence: TGTGCCAGTAGCCCGGGGCACTATCGGGGTAGGGCGAACACCGGGGGGCTGTTTTTT. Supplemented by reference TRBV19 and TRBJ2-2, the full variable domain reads DGGITQSPKYLFRKEGQNVTLSCEQNLNHDAMYWYRQDPGQGLRLIYYSQIVNDFQKGDIAEGYSVSREKKESFPLTVTSAQKNPTAFYLCASSPGHYRGRANTGGLFFGEGSRLTVL.

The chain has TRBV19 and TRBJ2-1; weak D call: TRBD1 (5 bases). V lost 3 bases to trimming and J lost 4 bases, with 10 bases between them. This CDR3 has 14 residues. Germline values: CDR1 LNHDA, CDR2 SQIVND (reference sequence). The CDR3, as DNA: TGTGCCAGTAGTATTGGGCAGGGTTACAATGAGCAGTTCTTC. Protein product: CASSIGQGYNEQFF.

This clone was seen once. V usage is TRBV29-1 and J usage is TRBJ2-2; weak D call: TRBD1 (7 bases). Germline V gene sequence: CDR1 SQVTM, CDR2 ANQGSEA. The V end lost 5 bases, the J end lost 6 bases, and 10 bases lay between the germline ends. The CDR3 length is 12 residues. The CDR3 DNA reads TGCAGCGTTATCAGGGGGGCCGGGGAGCTGTTTTTT. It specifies CSVIRGAGELFF.

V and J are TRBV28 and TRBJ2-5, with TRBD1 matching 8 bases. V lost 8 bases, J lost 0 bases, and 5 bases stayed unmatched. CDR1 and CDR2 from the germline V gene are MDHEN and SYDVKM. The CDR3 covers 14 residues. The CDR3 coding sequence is TGTGCCAGCTACTCGACAGGGGACCAAGAGACCCAGTACTTC. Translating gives CASYSTGDQETQYF.

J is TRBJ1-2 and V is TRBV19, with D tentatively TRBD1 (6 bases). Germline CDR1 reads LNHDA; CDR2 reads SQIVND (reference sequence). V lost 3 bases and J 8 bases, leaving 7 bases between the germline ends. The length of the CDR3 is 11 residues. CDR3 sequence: CASSMGAGYTF. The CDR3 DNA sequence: TGTGCCAGTAGTATGGGGGCAGGCTACACCTTC.

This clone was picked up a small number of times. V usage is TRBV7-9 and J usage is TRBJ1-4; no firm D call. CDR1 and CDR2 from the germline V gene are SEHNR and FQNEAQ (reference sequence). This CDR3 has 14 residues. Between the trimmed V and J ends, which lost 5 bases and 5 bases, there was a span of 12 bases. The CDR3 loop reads CASSERGPNEKLFF. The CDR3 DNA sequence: TGTGCCAGCAGCGAACGGGGTCCAAATGAAAAACTGTTTTTT.